This TCR beta chain emerged from a study of Graves' ophthalmopathy and Graves' hyperthyroidism listed by TCRdb under 2018. General notes on the study: Peripheral blood was collected at initial diagnosis, prior to any treatment. To explore V-J signatures that separate ophthalmopathy from hyperthyroidism, a discovery set of 95 to 100 patients was enrolled, consisting of 40 to 45 with ophthalmopathy and around 60 with stable hyperthyroidism. Following sampling, methimazole starting at 30 mg daily was administered to hyperthyroidism patients, and high-dose intravenous methylprednisolone was administered to ophthalmopathy patients. The approximately 98 discovery patients were randomly divided into training and test sets at a 7:3 ratio. In over 5 hyperthyroidism patients, the T-cell repertoire of thyroid tissue was compared with the T-cell repertoire of blood. To tell Graves' ophthalmopathy apart from Graves' hyperthyroidism, and to predict which patients would progress to ophthalmopathy, the study relied on TCR beta repertoire signatures. In total, approximately 140 blood samples were TCR-sequenced: fewer than 50 ophthalmopathy, approximately 80 hyperthyroidism and roughly 17 hyperthyroidism-to-ophthalmopathy patients. The independent validation cohort included about 19 hyperthyroidism patients plus 17 patients who later progressed from hyperthyroidism to ophthalmopathy.

The investigation overall reported the following: Sample size was not statistically predetermined, and group allocation was not concealed from the investigators. Among expanded thyroid clonotypes with frequency above 0.001, most also showed up in blood, which suggests that blood repertoires may reflect the thyroid immune response. In validation, the model predicted ophthalmopathy progression with about 71% sensitivity and approximately 72% specificity; some twelve predicted patients were CT-confirmed with GO in a median of around 6 months. In cross-validation, the 13-signature model distinguished ophthalmopathy from stable hyperthyroidism with approximately 90% sensitivity and approximately 81% specificity, and in the test set the corresponding values were about 80% and 75%.

Hyperthyroidism was considered stable if no progression to ophthalmopathy occurred within 18 months of follow-up. The hyperthyroidism patients were 18 to 65 years old and newly diagnosed, with a disease duration of less than 2 months. Patients were excluded if they had other autoimmune diseases, uncontrolled infections, pregnancy or lactation. Clinical symptoms, serum thyroxine, TRAb, thyroid ultrasound and orbital computed tomography formed the basis of the diagnosis. Using Ficoll-Paque density gradient centrifugation, PBMCs were isolated from less than 13 ml of fresh peripheral blood. Total RNA was extracted using Trizol reagent, and RNA quality was checked on an Agilent 2100 Bioanalyzer. This clonotype was observed a few times. Its antigen is currently not known. An end of the junction does not agree with germline; a read error may underlie this. TCR beta CDR3 regions were amplified from RNA transcripts for repertoire sequencing. A first-round RT-PCR used HTBI primers with the Qiagen OneStep RT-PCR kit, followed by a second-round multiplex PCR, size selection and purification. Sequencing of the libraries was carried out on an Illumina HiSeq2000 in paired-end mode with 100 bp reads. As for the authors' bioinformatics: Reads were processed with SOAPnuke, discarding reads with adapters, uncalled bases, mean Phred below 15, or no exact constant-primer or identifier match. COPE v1.2.5 was used to merge the high-quality paired reads. Unique nucleotide sequences were defined as clonotypes and aligned to IMGT TRB V, D and J references using MiTCR v1.1. Only V-J combinations with frequency above 0.0001 were analysed, covering 99.2% of repertoires. A TCR clonal expansion and chaos score per V-J combination was defined as the ratio of F50 clonal expansion to chaos observed in the TCRdist matrix. Welch's t-statistics and random forest were used to reduce features to about 14 V-J combinations, which were fed into a naive Bayes classifier. The Morisita-Horn index was used to measure how similar the thyroid and blood repertoires were. TCRdb reran the public reads through fastp at Q25 and MiXCR, keeping productive beta chains. CDR3 protein duplicates are merged, each entry listing the most common genes and DNA. Clone size and V and J calls follow TCRdb, not the original study. This sample lists 400,000 or so distinct CDR3 sequences; over 15% were detected once. Roughly 7% of the sample is held by the ten biggest clonotypes.

CDR1 and CDR2 are read off the germline V gene (reference sequence) as SGHAT and FQDESV. The CDR3, cysteine through phenylalanine, is 15 amino acids long. Only the CDR3 portion is preserved as DNA: 45 bases, with reading frame beginning at the first base. The sequence links TRBV11-1 to TRBJ1-2; 9 junctional bases match TRBD1. The sequence came from a young woman with stable Graves' hyperthyroidism. Donor details come from another sample of the same person, matched by shared clones. The sequenced sample consisted of peripheral blood. The CDR3 is CASSSMDRGSYGYAF. The DNA reads as follows: TGTGCCAGCAGCTCCATGGACAGGGGAAGTTATGGCTACGCCTTC.